This T cell receptor (beta chain) was profiled in a study of shared clonotypes between healthy human individuals. Notes on the study in general: Non-shared clonotypes were found to have lower generation probabilities than the clonotypes that were shared by all four of the sorted-subset donors.

Trimming pared 3 bases from V and 3 bases from J, leaving 11 bases between. The CDR3 has 14 amino acids. In germline, CDR1 is MDHEN, CDR2 SYDVKM. Details on this clone: As yet, its antigen is unknown.

The naive CD8 population came from CD45RO-negative cells selected for CCR7, without terminally differentiated effector memory CD45RA+ cells. TCRdb's copy holds only in-frame clones and misses some; the assay was immunoSEQ multiplex PCR. The table shows about 2.1 million clones, with roughly 95% occurring only once. This sequence originates from a man between 18 and 35 years old in good health. Some clones in this sample may be carry-over from other donors' samples. The V gene is TRBV28, the J gene TRBJ1-2; D unclear. Sequenced input: naive CD8+ T cells from PBMCs. Here the CDR3 reads CASSFREIYYGYTF. CDR3 DNA sequence: TGTGCCAGCAGTTTTCGTGAGATTTACTATGGCTACACCTTC.